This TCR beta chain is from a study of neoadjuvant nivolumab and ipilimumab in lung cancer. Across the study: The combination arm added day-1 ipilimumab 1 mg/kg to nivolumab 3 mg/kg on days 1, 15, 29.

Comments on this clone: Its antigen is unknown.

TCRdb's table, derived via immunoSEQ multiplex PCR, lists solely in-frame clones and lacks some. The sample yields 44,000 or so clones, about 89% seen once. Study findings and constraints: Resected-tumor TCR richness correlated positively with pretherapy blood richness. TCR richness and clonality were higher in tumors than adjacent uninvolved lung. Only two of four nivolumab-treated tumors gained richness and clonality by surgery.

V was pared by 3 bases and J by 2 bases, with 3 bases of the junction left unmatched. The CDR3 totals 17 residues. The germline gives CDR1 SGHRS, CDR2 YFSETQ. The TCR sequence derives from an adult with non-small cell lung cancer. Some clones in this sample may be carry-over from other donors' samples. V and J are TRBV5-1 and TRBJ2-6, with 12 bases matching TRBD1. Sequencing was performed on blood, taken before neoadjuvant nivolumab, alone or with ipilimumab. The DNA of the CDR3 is TGCGCCAGCAGCTCGGGACAGGGGGCGCCTGGGGCCAACGTCCTGACTTTC. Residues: CASSSGQGAPGANVLTF.